This TCR beta chain was captured in a study of T cell repertoires in cytomegalovirus infection (dated by TCRdb to the late 2010s). Regarding the research as a whole: Donor HLA type was relevant to the analysis, because carriage of CMV infection together with the matching HLA type was indicated by public TCR beta signatures.

Sequencing relied on an Illumina HiSeq 1500. Through fastp at Q25 and MiXCR, TCRdb rebuilt clones from the public reads, retaining in-frame beta chains. Identical CDR3 proteins give one entry, which carries the most common genes and DNA. The sample profile shows over 250,000 distinct CDR3 sequences; over 20% of them were found once. Jointly, the top ten make up about 15% of the sample. CDR1 MDHEN and CDR2 SYDVKM were looked up in the germline V gene. The CDR3 goes from the cysteine to the phenylalanine over 18 residues. Left in the record is the CDR3 DNA by itself, 54 bases read in frame from the first base. At the junction V is shortened by 5 bases and J by 2 bases; bases outside the gene matches: 11. Concerning this clonotype itself: Its antigen target is currently unknown. No much larger clonotype is one base removed from it; base qualities were not supplied.

Results and caveats for the whole study, not just this receptor: Carriers of CMV infection plus the relevant HLA type were discriminated by the cumulative frequency of public TCR beta family members in the study cohort and in an independent approximately 400-donor cohort. The ex vivo response was dominated by HLA-C-restricted CMV-specific TCR beta clonotypes, which also provided the single most frequent clonotype in two of eight donors.

The sequenced material came from PBMCs. The TCR originated in a human donor in good health (CMV status not recorded). Some clones in this sample may be carry-over from other donors' samples. The rearranged segments are TRBV28 and TRBJ2-7, with 14 central nucleotides matching TRBD2. The CDR3: CASSRLAGGLYKPYEQYF. At the DNA level, the sequence is TGTGCCAGCAGTCGACTAGCGGGAGGGCTGTACAAACCCTACGAGCAGTACTTC.